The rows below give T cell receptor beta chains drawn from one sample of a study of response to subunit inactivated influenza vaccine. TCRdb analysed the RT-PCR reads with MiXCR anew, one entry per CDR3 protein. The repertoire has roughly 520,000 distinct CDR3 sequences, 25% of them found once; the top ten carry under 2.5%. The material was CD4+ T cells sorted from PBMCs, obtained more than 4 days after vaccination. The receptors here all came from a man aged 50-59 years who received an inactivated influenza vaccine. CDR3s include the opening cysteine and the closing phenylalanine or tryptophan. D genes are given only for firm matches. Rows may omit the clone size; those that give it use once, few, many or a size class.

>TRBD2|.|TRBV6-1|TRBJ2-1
TGTGCCAGCAGAACGCTCACGAGCGGGGGGAGCTCTGAGCAGTTCTTC
CASRTLTSGGSSEQFF
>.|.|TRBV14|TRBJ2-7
TGTGCCAGCAGCAAAAAGGGGATGGTGGGCGAGCAGTACTTC
CASSKKGMVGEQYF
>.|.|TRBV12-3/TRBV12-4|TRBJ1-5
TGTGCCAGCAGTTTCCGACAGGACAATCAGCCCCAGCATTTT
CASSFRQDNQPQHF
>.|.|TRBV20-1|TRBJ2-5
TGCAGTGCTTCCGTCAGGACAGGGAGGGGTAGGGAGACCCAGTACTTC
CSASVRTGRGRETQYF
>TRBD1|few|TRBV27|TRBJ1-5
TGTGCCAGCAGTTTATCGGGAGCAGGGGGCTTCAATCAGCCCCAGCATTTT
CASSLSGAGGFNQPQHF
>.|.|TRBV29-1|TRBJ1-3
TGCAGCGTCATTCCCGTCATCTCTGGAAACACCATATATTTT
CSVIPVISGNTIYF
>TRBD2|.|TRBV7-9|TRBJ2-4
TGTGCCAGCAGTCATAGCGGGACACCCGCCAAAAACATTCAGTACTTC
CASSHSGTPAKNIQYF
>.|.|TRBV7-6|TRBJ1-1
TGTGCCAGCAGCTTAGTTGGCAGAATGAACACTGAAGCTTTCTTT
CASSLVGRMNTEAFF
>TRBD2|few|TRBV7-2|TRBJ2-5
TGTGCCAGCAGCTTAGAGCTAGCGGGCGAGACCCAGTACTTC
CASSLELAGETQYF
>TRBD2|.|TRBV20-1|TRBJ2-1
TGCAGCGCGCTATCCCCGGGACTAGCGGGGGGCTCCTCCTACAATGAGCAGTTCTTC
CSALSPGLAGGSSYNEQFF
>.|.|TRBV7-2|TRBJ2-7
TGTGCCAGCAGTCTCGTCAGCGGCAGCTACAAGCAGTACTTC
CASSLVSGSYKQYF
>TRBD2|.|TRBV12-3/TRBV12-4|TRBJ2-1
TGTGCCAGCAGTTTTGGCGGGAGGGCGGGGCAGTTCTTC
CASSFGGRAGQFF
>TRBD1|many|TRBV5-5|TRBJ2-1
TGTGCCAGCAGCTTGGGAGGGGGCGTTGGTGAGCAGTTCTTC
CASSLGGGVGEQFF
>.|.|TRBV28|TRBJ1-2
TGTGCCAGCAGTTTACCAGGGATTGTAGGTGGCTACACCTTC
CASSLPGIVGGYTF
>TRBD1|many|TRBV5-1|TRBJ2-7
TGCGCCAGCAGGGGGGGGACAGGGCCCTACGAGCAGTACTTC
CASRGGTGPYEQYF
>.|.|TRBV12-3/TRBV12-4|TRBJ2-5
TGTGCCAGCAGTCCAGGCGGCGCCACTCAGACCCAGTACTTC
CASSPGGATQTQYF
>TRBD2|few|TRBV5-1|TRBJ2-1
TGCGCCAGCAGCTTGCTAGCGGGAGTGGAAAATGAGCAGTTCTTC
CASSLLAGVENEQFF
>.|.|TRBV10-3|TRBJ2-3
TGTGCCGCTTCGTCGGGGGCCCCAGATACGCAGTATTTT
CAASSGAPDTQYF
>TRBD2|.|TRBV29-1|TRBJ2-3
TGCAGCGTTGCGGGGACTAGTCCGGATACGCAGTATTTT
CSVAGTSPDTQYF
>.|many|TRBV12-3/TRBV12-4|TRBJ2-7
TGTGCCAGCAGTTCCCATCGGGGCTCGCCCTACGAGCAGTACTTC
CASSSHRGSPYEQYF
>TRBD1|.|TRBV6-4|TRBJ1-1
TGTGCCAGCCCCGAAAGGACAGGGAGTGTCACTGAAGCTTTCTTT
CASPERTGSVTEAFF
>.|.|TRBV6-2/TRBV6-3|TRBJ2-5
TGTGCCAGCAGTTGGACTGCCCCAGAGACCCAGTACTTC
CASSWTAPETQYF
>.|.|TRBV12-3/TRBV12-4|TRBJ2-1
TGTGCCAGCAGTTTAGCGTCAGAGGGAAGAGAGCAGTTCTTC
CASSLASEGREQFF
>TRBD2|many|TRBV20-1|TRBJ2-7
TGCAGTGCTCCCCGGCCTAGCGGAGGCTACGAGCAGTACTTC
CSAPRPSGGYEQYF
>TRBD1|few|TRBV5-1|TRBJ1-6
TGCGCCAGCAGCCGGGACAGTACGTATAATTCACCCCTCCACTTT
CASSRDSTYNSPLHF
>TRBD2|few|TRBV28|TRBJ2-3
TGTGCCAGCAGTTCCCCCGGACTAGCGGGCACAGATACGCAGTATTTT
CASSSPGLAGTDTQYF
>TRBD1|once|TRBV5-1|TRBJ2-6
TGCGCCAGCACACAGGGGCCCAGCTCTGGGGCCAACGTCCTGACTTTC
CASTQGPSSGANVLTF
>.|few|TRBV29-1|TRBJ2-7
TGCAGCGTTGCGATTGTCTCCTACGAGCAGTACTTC
CSVAIVSYEQYF
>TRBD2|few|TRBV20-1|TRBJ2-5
TGCAGTGCCCTACCGGGACTAGCGGATGGCTGGACGGAGACCCAGTACTTC
CSALPGLADGWTETQYF
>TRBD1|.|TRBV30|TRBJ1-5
TGTGCCTGGAGACAGGGGGGGGACCATCAGCCCCAGCATTTT
CAWRQGGDHQPQHF